One and the same sample provided the 14 T cell receptor beta chains below, sequenced in a study of blood T cell repertoires in COVID-19. Sequencing used immunoSEQ multiplex PCR; TCRdb keeps in-frame clones, though not all of them. This table has 100,000 to 150,000 clones, 75% to 90% appearing once. Source material: peripheral blood. These receptors all come from a man aged 50 or older with active or convalescent COVID-19.

V is TRBV5-4 and J is TRBJ2-7; 10 nucleotides match TRBD1. CDR3 length equals 15 residues. Germline trimming cut 3 bases from V and 4 bases from J; bases unmatched to any gene: 7. Germline-derived CDR1 and CDR2 are SGHNT and YYREEE (reference sequence). Written as DNA, the CDR3 is TGTGCCAGCAGCTCACAGACAGGGGGCAGTTACGAGCAGTACTTC. Protein sequence: CASSSQTGGSYEQYF.

The rearrangement uses TRBV6-1 and TRBJ2-1; 7 bases map to TRBD2. Germline V gene sequence: CDR1 MNHNS, CDR2 SASEGT. The length of the CDR3 is 15 residues. Trimming removed 2 bases from V and 6 bases from J; junction bases left unmatched: 7. The CDR3 here is CASSESLAAANEQFF. In nucleotides, the CDR3 is TGTGCCAGCAGTGAATCGCTAGCGGCGGCCAATGAGCAGTTCTTC.

This CDR3 is CASSPTSGDNTGELFF. CDR3 sequence (DNA): TGTGCCAGCTCACCGACTAGCGGGGATAACACCGGGGAGCTGTTTTTT. The genes are TRBV18 and TRBJ2-2; TRBD2 matches at 11 bases. CDR1 and CDR2 from the germline V gene are KGHSH and LQKENI. The CDR3 is 16 residues long. The V and J ends lost 3 bases and 2 bases, in that order; junction bases with no gene match: 2.

The chain employs TRBV2 and TRBJ1-2; TRBD1 matches 10 bases. Germline V CDR1 and CDR2: SNHLY, FYNNEI. The CDR3 has 12 amino acids. V lost 11 bases and J lost 7; bases outside the gene matches: 7. The DNA for the CDR3 is TGTGCCGGACAGGACAGGGGGATTGGCTACACCTTC. This encodes CAGQDRGIGYTF.

The J gene is TRBJ2-3, the V gene TRBV10-2; tentatively, D is TRBD1 (6 bases). The germline gives CDR1 WSHSY, CDR2 SAAADI. The CDR3 extends over 16 amino acids. Trimming left V 3 bases short and J 1 base short, with 14 bases between. Written as DNA, the CDR3 is TGCGCCAGCAGTGAAGGATCAGGGGCCGGCACAGATACGCAGTATTTT. It is translated as CASSEGSGAGTDTQYF.

The chain recombines TRBV24-1 with TRBJ1-5; possible D gene TRBD1, 6 bases. CDR1 is KGHDR, CDR2 SFDVKD, per germline. Trimming stripped 5 bases from V and 5 bases from J, with 12 bases between. The CDR3 covers 14 residues. This CDR3 reads CATSADRQDQPQHF. DNA for the CDR3: TGTGCCACCAGTGCTGACAGGCAAGATCAGCCCCAGCATTTT.

This chain joins TRBV2 and TRBJ1-5; no clear D. In germline, CDR1 is SNHLY, CDR2 FYNNEI. Trimming shortened V by 4 bases and J by 3 bases, and 10 bases separated the two germline ends. The CDR3 consists of 14 residues. The CDR3 region is CASSAVEINQPQHF. CDR3 nucleotide sequence: TGTGCCAGCAGTGCGGTGGAGATCAATCAGCCCCAGCATTTT.

This clone has a handful of counts. This chain connects TRBV15 to TRBJ1-4, with D perhaps TRBD1 (5 bases). This CDR3 contains 15 residues. Between the trimmed V and J ends, which lost 0 bases and 7 bases, there was a span of 12 bases. Germline CDR1 and CDR2: LNHNV and YYDKDF (reference sequence). This chain's CDR3 is CATSRDRRGTEKLFF. In DNA, the CDR3 is TGTGCCACCAGCAGAGATCGGAGGGGAACTGAAAAACTGTTTTTT.

The chain joins TRBV9 to TRBJ2-1; D perhaps matches TRBD2 (6 bases). Germline V gene lookup returns CDR1 SGDLS and CDR2 YYNGEE. The length of the CDR3 is 15 residues. The germline V and J ends were trimmed by 0 bases and 1 base, with 8 bases remaining between them. CDR3 DNA sequence: TGTGCCAGCAGCGTAGCGGGGGTATCCTACAATGAGCAGTTCTTC. This gives the protein CASSVAGVSYNEQFF.

This clone was seen just once. The V gene is TRBV19, the J gene TRBJ1-3; perhaps TRBD1 as D (6 bases). Trimming cost V 8 bases and J 0 bases, with 17 bases left between them. In germline, CDR1 is LNHDA, CDR2 SQIVND (reference sequence). This CDR3 has 16 amino acids. This CDR3 reads CASPRLIRGSGNTIYF. The CDR3 nucleotides are TGTGCCAGTCCCCGGTTAATCAGGGGCTCTGGAAACACCATATATTTT. Full variable domain (missing parts from reference TRBV19 and TRBJ1-3): DGGITQSPKYLFRKEGQNVTLSCEQNLNHDAMYWYRQDPGQGLRLIYYSQIVNDFQKGDIAEGYSVSREKKESFPLTVTSAQKNPTAFYLCASPRLIRGSGNTIYFGEGSWLTVV.

The chain recombines TRBV9 with TRBJ1-2, with a possible D match to TRBD1 (6 bases). Per germline, CDR1 SGDLS and CDR2 YYNGEE. This CDR3 has 14 residues. Trimming pared 6 bases from V and 2 bases from J, leaving 14 bases between. The CDR3 sequence is CASTPQGSNYGYTF. CDR3 DNA: TGTGCCAGCACCCCTCAGGGGTCAAACTATGGCTACACCTTC.

The J gene is TRBJ2-1, the V gene TRBV27, with 10 nucleotides matching TRBD2. This CDR3 is built from 16 residues. V lost 4 bases and J lost 2; bases outside the gene matches: 5. Germline V gene lookup returns CDR1 MNHEY and CDR2 SMNVEV (reference sequence). CDR3 amino acids: CASSSRTSGAYNEQFF. The CDR3, as DNA: TGTGCCAGCAGTTCCCGAACTAGCGGGGCCTACAATGAGCAGTTCTTC.

This chain joins TRBV14 and TRBJ2-7; possibly TRBD2 for D (5 bases). This CDR3 is 13 amino acids long. Trimming stripped 3 bases from V and 6 bases from J, with 12 bases between. In germline, CDR1 is SGHDN, CDR2 FVKESK. The CDR3 sequence: CASSHTVGVEQYF. The CDR3 DNA is TGTGCCAGCAGCCACACCGTCGGGGTCGAGCAGTACTTC.

This chain joins TRBV19 and TRBJ1-5; 7 bases match TRBD1. There are 13 residues in the CDR3. Per the germline V gene, CDR1 is LNHDA and CDR2 is SQIVND (reference sequence). Unmatched junction bases numbered 1, after V lost 4 bases and J lost 4 bases. CDR3 region: CASSRGQNQPQHF. DNA of the CDR3: TGTGCCAGTAGTAGGGGACAGAATCAGCCCCAGCATTTT.